Below, 14 T cell receptor beta chains from the same sample are listed, as sequenced in a study of cytomegalovirus exposure and HLA in healthy donors. PCR involved 60 Vbeta and 13 Jbeta primers. Clones were sequenced by immunoSEQ multiplex PCR, and TCRdb holds only the in-frame ones, with some missing. Among about 190,000 clones listed, 78% were seen once. Source material: PBMCs. These TCRs come from a woman under 40 in good health and CMV-seropositive.

This sequence joins TRBV2 and TRBJ2-1; D unclear. Germline V gives CDR1 SNHLY, CDR2 FYNNEI. This CDR3 region has 14 residues. With 5 bases removed from V and 9 bases from J, the gap between germline ends came to 17 bases. The CDR3 DNA reads as TGTGCCAGCAGTAATCATCTCCTAGACCTTGAGCAGTTCTTC. It is translated as CASSNHLLDLEQFF.

The genes are TRBV27 and TRBJ2-7, with TRBD1 matching 7 bases. V dropped 5 bases and J dropped 2; count of bases not matched to a gene: 3. The CDR3 consists of 13 residues. Germline loops: CDR1 MNHEY, CDR2 SMNVEV (reference sequence). The CDR3 nucleotides are TGTGCCAGCAGTGCGACAGGGCCCTACGAGCAGTACTTC. Amino acid sequence: CASSATGPYEQYF.

This clone was seen only a few times. The CDR3 region has the DNA TGTGCCTGTAGCGGGACAGATACGCAGTATTTT. Its protein product is CACSGTDTQYF. The chain joins TRBV11-2 to TRBJ2-3, with TRBD2 identical over 7 bases. This CDR3 comprises 11 residues. V was clipped by 11 bases and J by 3 bases; unmatched bases: 2. Germline V CDR1 and CDR2: SGHAT, FQNNGV.

As regards this clone: The junction shows a germline mismatch at one end, possibly a read error. This chain uses TRBV29-1 with TRBJ2-7; 7 bases match TRBD2. The CDR3 spans 12 residues. Germline-derived CDR1 and CDR2 are SQVTM and ANQGSEA. CDR3 nucleotide sequence: TGCAGCGCACGGGAGGACGCCTACGAGCAGTATTTC. This encodes CSAREDAYEQYF.

The chain recombines TRBV7-9 with TRBJ2-1; 9 bases line up with TRBD1. The CDR3 sequence is 14 residues long. Germline V gene lookup returns CDR1 SEHNR and CDR2 FQNEAQ (reference sequence). V was pared by 3 bases and J by 7 bases, with 4 bases of the junction left unmatched. CDR3 nucleotides: TGTGCCAGCAGCTTCTTGGGACAGGGAAATGAGCAGTTCTTC. Translation gives CASSFLGQGNEQFF.

The chain recombines TRBV5-1 with TRBJ2-5; a possible D gene is TRBD2 (6 bases). Per the germline V gene, CDR1 is SGHRS and CDR2 is YFSETQ. The CDR3 is 12 residues long. Trimming removed 0 bases from V and 10 bases from J, with 10 bases in between. CDR3: CASSLGLGIQYF. CDR3 bases: TGCGCCAGCAGCTTGGGACTAGGGATCCAGTACTTC.

V usage is TRBV28 and J usage is TRBJ2-7; 9 nucleotides match TRBD2. The CDR3 runs to 15 residues. Trimming removed 6 bases from V and 2 bases from J; junction bases left unmatched: 8. Per the germline V gene, CDR1 is MDHEN and CDR2 is SYDVKM. In DNA form, the CDR3 reads TGTGCCAGCAGCTCCACTAGCGGGCCCCCCTACGAGCAGTACTTC. Its protein product is CASSSTSGPPYEQYF.

The V and J genes are TRBV6-5 and TRBJ1-2; TRBD1 aligns across 7 bases. The CDR3 has 15 amino acids. V was pared by 0 bases and J by 7 bases, with 8 bases of the junction left unmatched. CDR1 is MNHEY, CDR2 SVGAGI, per germline. CDR3 nucleotide sequence: TGTGCCAGCAGTTACTCGAGGACAGGTGTTTCTGGCTACACCTTC. It translates to CASSYSRTGVSGYTF.

As concerns this clone: At the DNA level, this CDR3 is encoded by other sequences in the same sample as well. V gene TRBV10-3 combines with J gene TRBJ2-5; TRBD2 matches 13 bases. The germline gives CDR1 ENHRY, CDR2 SYGVKD. This CDR3 region has 15 residues. J was trimmed by 5 bases and V by 2 bases; bases with no gene match: 2. The CDR3, as DNA: TGTGCCATCAGTGAGCGACTAGCGGGGGGTGAGACCCAGTACTTC. It specifies CAISERLAGGETQYF.

This clone was found once. V and J are TRBV19 and TRBJ1-5; D gene uncertain. This CDR3 has 19 residues. The germline V and J ends were trimmed by 1 base and 1 base, with 20 bases remaining between them. Germline CDR1 and CDR2: LNHDA and SQIVND (reference sequence). The CDR3 is CASSIVAGGYPESNQPQHF. In DNA form, the CDR3 reads TGTGCCAGTAGTATAGTGGCAGGAGGGTACCCCGAAAGCAATCAGCCCCAGCATTTT.

The gene calls are TRBV5-6 and TRBJ2-5, with D possibly TRBD2 on 6 matching bases. The CDR3 length is 13 residues. The V and J ends lost 2 bases and 3 bases respectively, with 8 bases between them. Germline-derived CDR1 and CDR2 are SGHDT and YYEEEE. Here the CDR3 DNA reads TGTGCCAGCAGCTTTGCTAGCGAAGAGACCCAGTACTTC. It specifies CASSFASEETQYF.

This chain uses TRBV14 with TRBJ2-5; 7 nucleotides line up with TRBD2. Trimming cost V 2 bases and J 0 bases; bases outside gene matches: 6. Germline values: CDR1 SGHDN, CDR2 FVKESK. This CDR3 comprises 16 residues. CDR3 DNA sequence: TGTGCCAGCAGCCAACAAGCGGGACCCAACCAAGAGACCCAGTACTTC. Translated, it gives CASSQQAGPNQETQYF. Full variable domain (outside the CDR3, taken from reference TRBV14 and TRBJ2-5): EAGVTQFPSHSVIEKGQTVTLRCDPISGHDNLYWYRRVMGKEIKFLLHFVKESKQDESGMPNNRFLAERTGGTYSTLKVQPAELEDSGVYFCASSQQAGPNQETQYFGPGTRLLVL.

The chain uses TRBV11-2 and TRBJ2-5, with TRBD2 identical over 12 bases. Germline V gives CDR1 SGHAT, CDR2 FQNNGV. CDR3 size: 17 residues. V was pared by 0 bases and J by 7 bases, with 9 bases of the junction left unmatched. The CDR3 nucleotides are TGTGCCAGCAGCTTAGATCCGTCTAGCGGGGGGGCCGGGACCCAGTACTTC. This gives the protein CASSLDPSSGGAGTQYF.

The V call is TRBV7-8, the J call TRBJ1-6; D gene unclear. The V end lost 3 bases, the J end lost 2 bases, and 11 bases lay between the germline ends. The CDR3 has 16 amino acids. Germline V CDR1 and CDR2: SGHVS, FQNEAQ. In nucleotides, the CDR3 is TGTGCCAGCAGCTTGAGGGATGGGGCCTATAATTCACCCCTCCACTTT. It translates to CASSLRDGAYNSPLHF.